This T cell receptor beta chain originates from a study of blood T cell repertoires in COVID-19. The overall study: The United States, Italy and Spain were the sources of the acute and convalescent COVID-19 samples. Nucleic acid was either cDNA or gDNA, and it came from T cells, B-cell-depleted T cells, or PBMCs.

In the authors' workflow: Reference gene primers were amplified, and this amplification served to estimate nucleated cell counts. TCRdb's copy holds only in-frame clones and misses some; the assay was immunoSEQ multiplex PCR. The V and J calls and clone size are taken from that table; D and trimming were inferred from the DNA. The sample lists around 260,000 clones; more than 70% were seen once. Germline assignment: CDR1 SNHLY and CDR2 FYNNEI. The CDR3 consists of 13 residues. V lost 7 bases to trimming and J lost 8 bases, with 17 bases between them. Sequenced input: peripheral blood. The chain has TRBV2 and TRBJ1-1; D uncertain. The receptor was derived from a woman between 50 and 59 years old with acute or convalescent COVID-19. Written as DNA, the CDR3 is TGTGCCAGCAACCCCATCGGGAGACTCGAAGCTTTCTTT. This sequence encodes CASNPIGRLEAFF.